Listed below are T cell receptor beta chains from one sample, sequenced in a study of cytomegalovirus exposure and HLA in healthy donors. Generated by immunoSEQ multiplex PCR, the TCRdb table keeps only in-frame clones and is missing some. The data contain 140,000 or so clones, roughly 66% of them singletons. Sample: PBMCs. The receptors stem from a woman aged 55-69 years in good health and CMV-seronegative. The CDR3 runs from the conserved cysteine through the conserved F or W. The order of the fields is D gene, J gene, clone size, V gene, CDR3 DNA, CDR3 protein. A D gene is named only where the DNA matches it firmly. Clone size is not always given. Where it is, it says once, few, many or a class for expanded clones.

NA	TRBJ2-6	NA	TRBV15	TGTGCCACCAGCACGGACAGCTCTGGGGCCAACGTCCTGACTTTC	CATSTDSSGANVLTF
NA	TRBJ2-7	NA	TRBV5-1	TGCGCCAGCAGCTTGATGGCGGGGCCCCCTGAGGAGCAGTACTTC	CASSLMAGPPEEQYF
TRBD1	TRBJ1-4	once	TRBV5-1	TGTGCCAGCAGCTTGGCCGGGACAGGGACTGAAAAACTGTTTTTT	CASSLAGTGTEKLFF
TRBD1	TRBJ1-2	NA	TRBV7-9	TGTGCCAGCAGCCCCTACGACAGGGCAGGCTACACCTTC	CASSPYDRAGYTF
TRBD2	TRBJ2-1	once	TRBV19	TGTGCCAGTAGTATGAAGGGGCTAGCGGGGGGCTCCTACAATGAGCAGTTCTTC	CASSMKGLAGGSYNEQFF
TRBD2	TRBJ2-1	NA	TRBV5-1	TGCGCCAGCAGTTTGGGACTAGCGGGAGTGAGGAATGAGCAGTTCTTC	CASSLGLAGVRNEQFF
NA	TRBJ1-1	NA	TRBV19	TGTGCCAGTAGTAACAGGGTGAACACTGAAGCTTTCTTT	CASSNRVNTEAFF
NA	TRBJ1-3	NA	TRBV5-4	TGTGCCAGCAGCTTCCGGGGGGACTCTGGAAACACCATATATTTT	CASSFRGDSGNTIYF
NA	TRBJ2-2	NA	TRBV10-3	TGTGCCATCAGTGAGAGACAATCCACCGGGGAGCTGTTTTTT	CAISERQSTGELFF
NA	TRBJ1-1	NA	TRBV7-2	TGTGCCAGCAGCCGCCGATCCACAGGGCCCACTGAAGCTTTCTTT	CASSRRSTGPTEAFF
TRBD1	TRBJ2-3	once	TRBV18	TGTGCCAGCTCCCCGGGACAGGGCACAGATACGCAGTATTTT	CASSPGQGTDTQYF
TRBD2	TRBJ2-7	NA	TRBV4-3	TGCGCCAGCAGCCAAGATGGTAGCGGGAGAGGTGAGCAGTACTTC	CASSQDGSGRGEQYF
NA	TRBJ2-3	once	TRBV5-1	TGCGCCAGCAGCCCATTAGGGGGGGCAATAACAGATACGCAGTATTTT	CASSPLGGAITDTQYF
NA	TRBJ2-7	NA	TRBV4-3	TGCGCCAGCAGCCAGGGAGGGGGAAAGACTTACGAGCAGTACTTC	CASSQGGGKTYEQYF
TRBD1	TRBJ2-6	NA	TRBV2	TGTGCCAGCAGTCGGGACAGGGGGATAGGGGCCAACGTCCTGACTTTC	CASSRDRGIGANVLTF
TRBD1	TRBJ1-1	once	TRBV5-4	TGTGCCAGCAGCAGGGGACAGGACCGCACTGAAGCTTTCTTT	CASSRGQDRTEAFF
TRBD1	TRBJ1-5	few	TRBV4-2	TGTGCCAGCAGCCGGACAGGGGATACCAATCAGCCCCAGCATTTT	CASSRTGDTNQPQHF
TRBD1	TRBJ2-2	NA	TRBV5-1	TGCGCCAGCAGCCGACTAGACAGGGGGAGCACCGGGGAGCTGTTTTTT	CASSRLDRGSTGELFF
TRBD2	TRBJ2-3	few	TRBV5-1	TGCGCCAGCAGCTTGAGCGGGGGGGAGTCAGATACGCAGTATTTT	CASSLSGGESDTQYF
TRBD2	TRBJ2-7	NA	TRBV5-6	TGTGCCAGCAGCTTGGTGGGAGCGGGATCTTACGAGCAGTACTTC	CASSLVGAGSYEQYF
NA	TRBJ2-1	NA	TRBV9	TGTGCCAGCACCCGGGACTTGACTAATGAGCAGTTCTTC	CASTRDLTNEQFF
TRBD1	TRBJ1-5	NA	TRBV6-1	TGTGCCAGCCAAGGGGGCAGCAATCAGCCCCAGCATTTT	CASQGGSNQPQHF
TRBD2	TRBJ2-1	NA	TRBV18	TGTGCCAGCTCAACGTTCCGCGTGGGGCGGGGGGGCGGCTCGTCTGATGAGCAGTTCTTC	CASSTFRVGRGGGSSDEQFF
NA	TRBJ1-1	few	TRBV28	TGTGCCAGCAGTCCTCTGGGCAGGGGCGGTGAAGCTTTCTTT	CASSPLGRGGEAFF
TRBD1	TRBJ2-7	NA	TRBV28	TGTGCCAGCAGGCCAAATCCCGGGACAGGGGTCTACGAGCAGTACTTC	CASRPNPGTGVYEQYF
TRBD1	TRBJ1-2	NA	TRBV5-6	TGTGCCAGCAGCTTGGTTGACAGGGTATCTGGCTACACCTTC	CASSLVDRVSGYTF
NA	TRBJ1-5	NA	TRBV6-1	TGTGCCAGCAGTGCAGGGGGCAATCAGCCCCAGCATTTT	CASSAGGNQPQHF
NA	TRBJ2-3	NA	TRBV6-6	TGTGCCAGCACCGGCACAGATACGCAGTATTTT	CASTGTDTQYF
NA	TRBJ1-1	NA	TRBV5-1	TGCGCCAGCAGCCCTCAGACAGGCTCTACGAACACTGAAGCTTTCTTT	CASSPQTGSTNTEAFF
TRBD2	TRBJ2-3	NA	TRBV5-4	TGTGCCAGCAGCCGTAGCGGGAGTAGCACAGATACGCAGTATTTT	CASSRSGSSTDTQYF
NA	TRBJ1-2	once	TRBV28	TGTGCCAGCAGCTCAGGGATCTATGGCTACACCTTC	CASSSGIYGYTF
NA	TRBJ1-5	NA	TRBV4-2	TGTGCCAGCAGGCTAAGTAGGGAGGAATATCAGCCCCAGCATTTT	CASRLSREEYQPQHF
TRBD2	TRBJ2-7	once	TRBV27	TGTGCCAGCAGCAACAACCCCCGGGCAGCGGGATCCTACGAGCAGTACTTC	CASSNNPRAAGSYEQYF
NA	TRBJ2-3	NA	TRBV5-1	TGCGCCAGCAGCTTAGTAGCGGCTACAGATACGCAGTATTTT	CASSLVAATDTQYF
TRBD1	TRBJ1-4	NA	TRBV7-2	TGTGCCAGCAGCCTATCAGGGGGCACTAATGAAAAACTGTTTTTT	CASSLSGGTNEKLFF
NA	TRBJ2-3	once	TRBV6-5	TGTGCCAGCAGTTCGACTAGGGTATTGGGCGATACGCAGTATTTT	CASSSTRVLGDTQYF
TRBD1	TRBJ1-6	once	TRBV5-6	TGTGCCAGCAGCTTAGGACAGGCCGGTAATTCACCCCTCCACTTT	CASSLGQAGNSPLHF
TRBD2	TRBJ2-3	NA	TRBV27	TGTGCCAGCAGTCGACGGACTAGCGGAGTAGATACGCAGTATTTT	CASSRRTSGVDTQYF
NA	TRBJ2-7	few	TRBV5-1	TGCGCCAGCAGCTTGACAGGGCAAGTTTACGAGCAGTACTTC	CASSLTGQVYEQYF
NA	TRBJ1-5	NA	TRBV28	TGTGCCAGCAGTTTACCCCCAGGCGCTCAGCCCCAGCATTTT	CASSLPPGAQPQHF
TRBD1	TRBJ1-1	NA	TRBV7-9	TGTGCCAGCAGCGGTGGACAGGGGGAAGCTTTCTTT	CASSGGQGEAFF
TRBD1	TRBJ2-7	NA	TRBV28	TGTGCCAGCAGTCCCCCGACAGGGCAGACCCACGAGCAGTACTTC	CASSPPTGQTHEQYF
TRBD2	TRBJ2-7	NA	TRBV5-4	TGTGCCAGCAGCTCCCGACTAGCGGCGTTGAGCTCCTACGAGCAGTACTTC	CASSSRLAALSSYEQYF
TRBD1	TRBJ1-1	few	TRBV7-2	TGTGCCAGCAGCATTACAGGGGGCTCGCCCGAGGCTTTCTTT	CASSITGGSPEAFF
NA	TRBJ1-4	once	TRBV15	TGTGCCACCAGCAGAGTTAGCCCTCGGTTTAATGAAAAACTGTTTTTT	CATSRVSPRFNEKLFF
TRBD1	TRBJ2-3	few	TRBV7-2	TGTGCCAGCAGTTACAGGGGGAAGGCAGATACGCAGTATTTT	CASSYRGKADTQYF
NA	TRBJ1-2	few	TRBV5-8	TGTGCCAGCAGCGGAGGGTATTCCTATGGCTACACCTTC	CASSGGYSYGYTF
NA	TRBJ1-5	medium-sized	TRBV27	TGTGCCAGCAGTTTAGACAGTAGCTCAAGCAATCAGCCCCAGCATTTT	CASSLDSSSSNQPQHF
TRBD1	TRBJ2-7	NA	TRBV19	TGTGCCAGTAGTCCGGACAGGACCCTCTCCTACGAGCAGTACTTC	CASSPDRTLSYEQYF
TRBD1	TRBJ2-5	NA	TRBV5-1	TGCGCCAGCAGCTCCGCTTGGACAGGATGGGAGACCCAGTACTTC	CASSSAWTGWETQYF
NA	TRBJ1-5	NA	TRBV5-6	TGTGCCAGCAGCTTCACGGGGGAGGATCAGCCCCAGCATTTT	CASSFTGEDQPQHF
TRBD2	TRBJ2-3	NA	TRBV4-3	TGCGCCAGCAGCCAAGATCGGTTAGCGGGAGCAGATACGCAGTATTTT	CASSQDRLAGADTQYF
TRBD1	TRBJ1-1	NA	TRBV7-9	TGTGCCAGCAGCTTAGCGACAGGGTACACTGAAGCTTTCTTT	CASSLATGYTEAFF
TRBD1	TRBJ1-2	few	TRBV19	TGTGCCAGTACCCTGACAGGGGGCGACCGGTCTGGCTACACCTTC	CASTLTGGDRSGYTF
TRBD1	TRBJ1-2	once	TRBV7-9	TGTGCCAGCAGCTTATCAAGGACAGGGGGCTTTGGCTACACCTTC	CASSLSRTGGFGYTF
TRBD1	TRBJ1-1	NA	TRBV29-1	TGCAGCGTTGTTGTCGGGACAGGGTTCACTGAAGCTTTCTTT	CSVVVGTGFTEAFF
NA	TRBJ2-7	NA	TRBV7-9	TGTGCCAGCAGCTTTAACTACGAGCAGTACTTC	CASSFNYEQYF